This entry describes one T cell receptor (beta chain). The specificity of this receptor is unknown. The record has no base qualities; no much larger clone is one base away. CDR1 SGHRS and CDR2 YFSETQ are derived from the germline V gene. Including the terminal cysteine and phenylalanine, the CDR3 comprises 15 residues. Solely the CDR3 DNA is kept, with 45 bases framed from the first base. The junction carries 13 bases between V and J, which are trimmed by 1 base and 3 bases respectively. This sample stems from a study of long-term antiretroviral therapy in people with HIV (dated by TCRdb to the early 2020s). Study-wide context: The earliest samples were collected approximately a decade before the 2015 WHO recommendation for immediate ART, a period when ART was typically delayed until CD4 counts fell. A retrospective serial study tested whether ART initiation and durable HIV suppression were associated with changes in peripheral blood TRB repertoire composition and diversity. A total of some 200 cryopreserved PBMC samples came from 25 to 35 adults with confirmed HIV infection and were collected serially over a mean of approximately six years (range 1-12). Of the 30 participants with HIV, 10 to 11 were female. No cross-contamination during QIAcube processing turned up in test extractions that ran a monoclonal T-cell line alongside 30 to 40 polyclonal samples.

Sequencing of the TRB variable region was done with the immunoSEQ hsTCRB v3.0 assay at survey level resolution. The targeted TRB sequencing depth was roughly 40,000-55,000 T-cell genomes per sample. An Illumina MiSeq with a v3 150-cycle kit was used to sequence the pooled TRB libraries. The paper's data handling went like this. Repertoire analysis was run in R within a reproducible Nextflow workflow that covered QC, data transformation and analysis. LymphoSeq2, an R package for exploring AIRR-Seq data, was used to implement the custom analyses. A handful of samples that produced fewer than 5000 total TRB sequences were removed, so 150 to 200 HIV repertoires were analyzed. Among the 170 to 200 HIV repertoires that were kept, 59 were collected before ART initiation and about 130 were collected after ART initiation. Each repertoire was downsampled to 5000 TRB nucleotide sequences, and summary statistics were averaged across 100 downsampling iterations. TRB sequences were retained for analysis only if CDR3 regions of at least seven amino acids were present. A Shannon entropy-derived clonality score and the Gini coefficient were used to measure diversity. Repertoire networks linked the top 5000 CDR3 amino acid sequences whenever two sequences differed by an edit distance of one. GLIPH2 predicted antigen specificity groups and MHC restriction for TRB CDR3 amino acid sequences. CDR3 amino acid sequences were matched against VDJdb and McPAS-TCR to flag known CMV, EBV, HIV or tissue antigen associations. Pre-ART, post-ART and control groups were compared with Wilcoxon signed-rank tests and Holm-Bonferroni correction. TCRdb limited this immuneACCESS table to in-frame rearrangements with V and J called. A share of clones is missing; checked studies link under half to unresolved V genes, and the rest is unexplained. V and J calls and clone size follow that table, whereas D and trimming were derived from the DNA. Recorded for this sample are about 33,000 clones; about three quarters of them occurred a single time. Of the sample, approximately 8.4% falls within the top ten clones.

The research as a whole found: The samples were dated from the mid-2000s to the late 2010s, and the ART regimens that were used may be less effective than current ART regimens. Narrower CDR3 length ranges were observed in HIV repertoires than in controls, and an antigen-experienced repertoire with only a slight naive shift after ART was suggested by the network structure. Inferences about post-ART repertoire changes were limited because no data were available on ART adherence, viral resistance or therapy changes. Starting ART was linked to a significant rise in TRB diversity, yet even with long-term ART the diversity remained significantly lower than in transplant donor controls. Limited PBMC availability meant only the TCR beta chain was sequenced, without alpha chain pairing. Because cell numbers in pre-ART samples were limited, unsorted PBMC were profiled instead of sorted CD4+ and CD8+ T cells. At every time point, the repertoire was dominated by expanded TRB clones first identified before ART initiation, although this dominance fluctuated and, in many PLHIV, declined after ART.

To be included, a participant needed at least one PBMC sample from before ART initiation plus at least two post-ART samples. Treatment was received in the United States of America by all participants with HIV. Before DNA extraction, cryopreserved samples containing roughly 0.85-11 million PBMC were thawed and washed. At the time of the earliest PBMC sample for each participant with HIV, ages ranged from 23 to 54 years. PBMC samples were contributed by each participant from 1-4 timepoints before ART initiation and 2-8 timepoints after ART initiation, with a median of 7 samples. Serial HIV viral load, CD4+ T-cell count, ART history and demographic data were obtained for every participant. A Qiagen kit on a QIAcube was used to extract genomic DNA from unsorted PBMC, with samples processed in batches of 12.

The clonotype comes from a woman aged 45-60 years with HIV. The input for sequencing was unsorted PBMCs, taken 3.1 years after starting antiretroviral therapy. The sequence joins TRBV5-1 to TRBJ2-5; perhaps TRBD2 is the D gene, with 6 bases matching. The sequenced DNA: TGCGCCAGCAGCTTGTTCGGGACGGGGGAAGAGACCCAGTACTTC. Its coded protein is CASSLFGTGEETQYF.